A single sample gave rise to the 7 T cell receptor beta chains below, sequenced in a study of identical twins. TCRdb independently ran MiXCR on the 5' RACE reads; one entry per CDR3 protein. The sample consists of about 1.7 million distinct CDR3 sequences, more than 30% of them appearing once. The sequencing sample was made of cord blood. These receptors all come from a newborn girl in good health.

The V and J genes are TRBV5-1 and TRBJ2-3, with TRBD1 matching over 7 bases. The CDR3 has 15 amino acids. Losses at the gene ends were 6 bases for V and 1 base for J; bases not matched to a gene: 8. CDR1 is SGHRS and CDR2 is YFSETQ in the germline V gene. DNA of the CDR3: TGCGCCAGCAAGGGGGTCGGACAGGGCACAGATACGCAGTATTTT. This sequence encodes CASKGVGQGTDTQYF.

This clonotype was counted between two and nine times. The rearrangement uses TRBV20-1 and TRBJ2-1, with D hard to call. V lost 6 bases and J 9 bases, leaving 15 bases between the germline ends. The CDR3 has 12 residues. Germline CDR1 and CDR2: DFQATT and SNEGSKA (reference sequence). CDR3 in amino acids: CSAHPGAGEQFF. The CDR3 DNA follows: TGCAGTGCCCACCCTGGAGCTGGTGAGCAGTTCTTC.

V and J are TRBV11-3 and TRBJ2-1; maybe TRBD1 (6 bases). The CDR3 totals 12 residues. Trimming removed 5 bases at V and 12 bases at J, with 14 bases between. Germline V gene lookup returns CDR1 SGHNT and CDR2 YENEEA. CDR3 residues: CASSQDSLVQFF. CDR3 sequence (DNA): TGTGCCAGCAGCCAGGACAGCCTCGTGCAGTTCTTC.

The V gene is TRBV5-1, the J gene TRBJ2-3; TRBD1 matches 9 bases. There are 16 residues in the CDR3. V lost 3 bases and J lost 2; bases outside the gene matches: 7. Per germline, CDR1 SGHRS and CDR2 YFSETQ. CDR3 sequence reads: CASSYYRGRYTDTQYF. The CDR3 nucleotides are TGCGCCAGCAGCTACTACAGGGGGCGCTACACAGATACGCAGTATTTT.

V and J are TRBV5-1 and TRBJ2-5; the D gene is possibly TRBD1 (6 bases). The CDR3 totals 14 residues. Trimming took off 0 bases at V and 4 bases at J, with 10 bases between the two ends. Germline CDR1 reads SGHRS; CDR2 reads YFSETQ. The CDR3 is CASSLGQAGETQYF. The CDR3 nucleotides read TGCGCCAGCAGCTTGGGACAGGCGGGAGAGACCCAGTACTTC.

The chain has TRBV3-1 and TRBJ2-6; D remains unclear. Deletions cut 3 bases from V and 2 bases from J, with 5 bases between. Germline CDR1 reads LGHDT; CDR2 reads YNNKEL (reference sequence). This CDR3 has 14 amino acids. The CDR3 here is CASSQPAGANVLTF. The CDR3 DNA is TGTGCCAGCAGCCAGCCCGCTGGGGCCAACGTCCTGACTTTC. The variable domain in full, completed from reference TRBV3-1 and TRBJ2-6, reads DTAVSQTPKYLVTQMGNDKSIKCEQNLGHDTMYWYKQDSKKFLKIMFSYNNKELIINETVPNRFSPKSPDKAHLNLHINSLELGDSAVYFCASSQPAGANVLTFGAGSRLTVL.

This clonotype was seen many times. The rearrangement uses TRBV5-1 and TRBJ2-1; D gene unclear. The V and J ends lost 3 bases and 2 bases respectively, with 6 bases between them. This CDR3 has 13 residues. Per germline, CDR1 SGHRS and CDR2 YFSETQ. CDR3 protein: CASSSWTYNEQFF. CDR3 nucleotides: TGCGCCAGCAGCTCATGGACCTACAATGAGCAGTTCTTC.